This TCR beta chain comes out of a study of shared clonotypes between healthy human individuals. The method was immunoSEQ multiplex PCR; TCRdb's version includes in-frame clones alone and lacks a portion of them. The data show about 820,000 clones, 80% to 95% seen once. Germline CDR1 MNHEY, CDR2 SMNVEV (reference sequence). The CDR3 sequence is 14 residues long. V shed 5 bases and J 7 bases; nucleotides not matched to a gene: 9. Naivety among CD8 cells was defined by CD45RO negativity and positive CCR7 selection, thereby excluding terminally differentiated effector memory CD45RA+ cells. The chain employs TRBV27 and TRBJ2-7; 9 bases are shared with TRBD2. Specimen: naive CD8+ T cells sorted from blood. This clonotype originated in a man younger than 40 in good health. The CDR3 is CASSRAGGPGEQYF. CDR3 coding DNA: TGTGCCAGCAGTCGGGCGGGAGGGCCTGGGGAGCAGTACTTC.